This T cell receptor (beta chain) was identified during a study of siplizumab effects on memory and regulatory T cells (dated by TCRdb to 2018 to 2020). Turning to the overall study: The study looked at the effect of siplizumab, an anti-CD2 antibody, on alloreactive T-cell subsets in allogeneic mixed lymphocyte reactions made from human PBMCs.

Library preparation was by the immunoSEQ multiplex PCR assay. Each sample had about 10^5 TCR templates assayed by the deep sequencing platform. Genomic DNA extracted from sorted T cells was used for TCRbeta CDR3 sequencing. The paper's processing steps were these. The R programming language was used for the clonal analysis of the TCRbeta CDR3 data. Alloreactive CD4+ and CD8+ clones were defined by comparing unstimulated samples with post-reaction CFSE-low samples. Regulatory or non-regulatory origin of alloreactive CD4+ clones was assigned by matching sequences to the sorted unstimulated Treg and non-Treg repertoires. TCRdb retrieved this table from immuneACCESS and kept in-frame rearrangements only. Not all clones are present; in checked studies, unresolved V genes account for under half, and no reason is known for the remainder. The V and J calls and clone size come from that table; D and trimming were worked out from the DNA. The sample contains tens of thousands of clones, around 97% of them found a single time. 0.95% to 1.4% of the sample lies in the top ten.

V is clipped by 6 bases and J by 2 bases, and the sequence between their germline boundaries is 16 bases long. The germline V gene specifies MDHEN as CDR1 and SYDVKM as CDR2. There are 15 amino acids in the CDR3, from cysteine to phenylalanine inclusive. Only the CDR3 part of the read is kept: 45 bases, read in frame from the first base. On this clone itself: Its cognate antigen has yet to be identified. Base quality data are lacking; no much larger clone is found one base away.

In three donor pairs, further sequencing was done on unstimulated CD8+ naive, CD4+ memory, CD8+ TEMRA, CD4+ naive and CD8+ effector memory subsets. Sorted unstimulated T cells, along with proliferating T cells recovered from mixed lymphocyte reactions, underwent TCRbeta CDR3 sequencing. Fresh whole blood from roughly 10 HLA-typed healthy donors was used to isolate PBMCs. Overall study results and their limits: No functional confirmation was obtained for the suppressive function of proliferating Tregs from siplizumab cultures. Roughly 80-96% of proliferating CD4+ or CD8+ clones could not be assigned a naive or memory phenotype. Among mappable alloreactive CD4+ clones, an average Treg-derived fraction of roughly 71% was observed with siplizumab, compared with around 28% in control reactions. The cumulative frequency of alloreactive sequences traceable to unstimulated CD4+ memory T cells was significantly reduced by siplizumab. Because sequences at frequencies below about 10^-5 were poorly captured, only a minor fraction of alloreactive clones could be mapped back to unstimulated subsets. Compared with memory T cells, unstimulated naive T cells appeared more diverse, and naive cells seemed to make a substantial contribution to the alloresponse.

This TCR was sampled from a human donor in good health. The sequencing input was naive CD8+ T cells sorted from blood. The cell subset or site label of this sample denotes: unstimulated naive T cells. The chain links TRBV28 with TRBJ1-1; possibly the D gene is TRBD1, per 6 matching bases. The CDR3 protein is CASRSRTVGNTEAFF. The sequence in DNA is TGTGCCAGCAGATCCAGGACAGTAGGAAACACTGAAGCTTTCTTT.